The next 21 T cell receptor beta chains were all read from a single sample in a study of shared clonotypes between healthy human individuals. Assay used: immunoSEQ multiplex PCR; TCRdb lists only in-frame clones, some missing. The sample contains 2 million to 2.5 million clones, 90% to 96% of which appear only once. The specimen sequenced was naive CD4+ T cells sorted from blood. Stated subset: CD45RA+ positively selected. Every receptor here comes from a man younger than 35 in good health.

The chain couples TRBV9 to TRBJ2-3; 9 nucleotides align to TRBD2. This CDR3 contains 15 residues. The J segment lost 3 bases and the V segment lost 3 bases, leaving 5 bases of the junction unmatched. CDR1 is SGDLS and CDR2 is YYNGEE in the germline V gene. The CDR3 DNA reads TGTGCCAGCAGCGGGGTAGCGGGAGTAACAGATACGCAGTATTTT. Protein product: CASSGVAGVTDTQYF.

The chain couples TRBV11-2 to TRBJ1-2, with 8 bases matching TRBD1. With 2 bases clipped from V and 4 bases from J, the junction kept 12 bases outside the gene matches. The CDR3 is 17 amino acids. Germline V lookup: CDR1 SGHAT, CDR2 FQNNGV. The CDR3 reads CASSLWPRGQSSYGYTF. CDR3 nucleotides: TGTGCCAGCAGCTTATGGCCCAGGGGGCAATCCAGCTATGGCTACACCTTC. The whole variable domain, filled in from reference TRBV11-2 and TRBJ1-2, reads EAGVAQSPRYKIIEKRQSVAFWCNPISGHATLYWYQQILGQGPKLLIQFQNNGVVDDSQLPKDRFSAERLKGVDSTLKIQPAKLEDSAVYLCASSLWPRGQSSYGYTFGSGTRLTVV.

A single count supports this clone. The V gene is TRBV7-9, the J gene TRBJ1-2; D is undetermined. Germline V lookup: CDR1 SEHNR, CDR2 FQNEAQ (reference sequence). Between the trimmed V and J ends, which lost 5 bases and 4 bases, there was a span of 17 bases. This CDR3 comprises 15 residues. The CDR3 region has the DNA TGTGCCAGCAGCCGTCTGCTGTCAGGACCCTATGGCTACACCTTC. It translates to CASSRLLSGPYGYTF.

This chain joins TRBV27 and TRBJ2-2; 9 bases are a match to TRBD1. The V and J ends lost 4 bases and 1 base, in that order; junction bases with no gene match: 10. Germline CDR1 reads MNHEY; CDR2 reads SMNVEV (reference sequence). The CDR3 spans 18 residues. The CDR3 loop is CASSSSSGTGLNTGELFF. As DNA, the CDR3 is TGTGCCAGCAGTTCTTCCTCCGGGACAGGGCTGAACACCGGGGAGCTGTTTTTT.

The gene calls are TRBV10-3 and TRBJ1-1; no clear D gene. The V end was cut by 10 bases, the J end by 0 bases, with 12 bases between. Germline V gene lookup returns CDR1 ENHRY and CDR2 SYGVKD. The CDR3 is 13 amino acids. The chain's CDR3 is CASGRGLNTEAFF. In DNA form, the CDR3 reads TGTGCCAGCGGGCGGGGTTTGAACACTGAAGCTTTCTTT.

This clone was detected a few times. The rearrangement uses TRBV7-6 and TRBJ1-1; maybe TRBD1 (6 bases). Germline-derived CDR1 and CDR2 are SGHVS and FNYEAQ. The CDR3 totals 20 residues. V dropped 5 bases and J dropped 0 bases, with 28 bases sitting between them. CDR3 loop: CASSKKPPLSTDRMNTEAFF. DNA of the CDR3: TGTGCCAGCAGCAAAAAGCCACCACTCTCTACAGACAGGATGAACACTGAAGCTTTCTTT.

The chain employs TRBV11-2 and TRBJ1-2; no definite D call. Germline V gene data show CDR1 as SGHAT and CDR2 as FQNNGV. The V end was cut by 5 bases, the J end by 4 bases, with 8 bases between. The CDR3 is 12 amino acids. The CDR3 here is CASSREVYGYTF. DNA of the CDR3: TGTGCCAGCAGCCGGGAGGTCTATGGCTACACCTTC. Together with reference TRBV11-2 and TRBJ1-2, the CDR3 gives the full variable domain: EAGVAQSPRYKIIEKRQSVAFWCNPISGHATLYWYQQILGQGPKLLIQFQNNGVVDDSQLPKDRFSAERLKGVDSTLKIQPAKLEDSAVYLCASSREVYGYTFGSGTRLTVV.

CDR3 sequence (DNA): TGTGCCAGCAGACGAACAGGGGGCGGAATATATGGCTACACCTTC. Its translation: CASRRTGGGIYGYTF. The V and J genes are TRBV28 and TRBJ1-2; TRBD1 matches 9 bases. V was pared by 6 bases and J by 5 bases, with 10 bases of the junction left unmatched. Germline-derived CDR1 and CDR2 are MDHEN and SYDVKM. The CDR3 consists of 15 residues.

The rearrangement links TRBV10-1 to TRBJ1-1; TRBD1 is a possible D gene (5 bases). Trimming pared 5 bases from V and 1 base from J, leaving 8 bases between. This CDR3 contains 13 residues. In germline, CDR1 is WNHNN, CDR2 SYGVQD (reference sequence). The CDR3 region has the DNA TGCGCCAGCAGTATGACAGCGAACACTGAAGCTTTCTTT. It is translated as CASSMTANTEAFF.

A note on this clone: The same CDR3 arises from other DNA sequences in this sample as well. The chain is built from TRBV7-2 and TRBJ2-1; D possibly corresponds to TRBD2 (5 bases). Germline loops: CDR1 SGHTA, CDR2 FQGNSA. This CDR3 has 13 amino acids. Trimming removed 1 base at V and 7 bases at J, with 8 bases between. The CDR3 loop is CASSLERGNEQFF. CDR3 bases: TGTGCCAGCAGCTTAGAAAGAGGGAATGAGCAGTTCTTC.

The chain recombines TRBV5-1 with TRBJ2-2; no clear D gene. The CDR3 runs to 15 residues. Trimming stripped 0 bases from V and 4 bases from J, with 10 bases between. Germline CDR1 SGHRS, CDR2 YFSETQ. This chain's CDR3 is CASSLELRSTGELFF. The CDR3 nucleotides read TGCGCCAGCAGCTTGGAGTTGAGGTCCACCGGGGAGCTGTTTTTT.

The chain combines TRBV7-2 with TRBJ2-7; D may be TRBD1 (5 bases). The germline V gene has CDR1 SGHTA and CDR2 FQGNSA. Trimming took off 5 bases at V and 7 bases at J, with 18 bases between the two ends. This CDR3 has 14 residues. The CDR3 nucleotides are TGTGCCAGCAGCCGAGACAGTATTTTGCGGGAGCAGTACTTC. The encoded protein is CASSRDSILREQYF.

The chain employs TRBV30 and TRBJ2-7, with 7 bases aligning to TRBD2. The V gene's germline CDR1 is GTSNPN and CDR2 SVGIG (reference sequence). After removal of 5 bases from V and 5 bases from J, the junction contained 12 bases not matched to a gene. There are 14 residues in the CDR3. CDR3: CAWAPMGGSHEQYF. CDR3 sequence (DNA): TGTGCCTGGGCCCCTATGGGAGGGAGCCACGAGCAGTACTTC. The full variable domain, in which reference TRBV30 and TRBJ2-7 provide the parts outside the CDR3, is SQTIHQWPATLVQPVGSPLSLECTVEGTSNPNLYWYRQAAGRGLQLLFYSVGIGQISSEVPQNLSASRPQDRQFILSSKKLLLSDSGFYLCAWAPMGGSHEQYFGPGTRLTVT.

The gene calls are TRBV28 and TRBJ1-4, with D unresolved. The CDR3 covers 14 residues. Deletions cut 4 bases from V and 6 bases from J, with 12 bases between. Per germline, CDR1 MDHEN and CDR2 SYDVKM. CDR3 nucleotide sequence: TGTGCCAGCAGTTATAGGTCTATGGATGAAAAACTGTTTTTT. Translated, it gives CASSYRSMDEKLFF.

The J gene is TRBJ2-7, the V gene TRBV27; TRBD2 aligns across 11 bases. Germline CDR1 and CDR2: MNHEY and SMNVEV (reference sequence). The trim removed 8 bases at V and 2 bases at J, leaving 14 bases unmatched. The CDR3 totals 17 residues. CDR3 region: CASLRTSGRGAPYEQYF. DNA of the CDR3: TGTGCCAGCCTACGAACTAGCGGGAGAGGGGCTCCCTACGAGCAGTACTTC.

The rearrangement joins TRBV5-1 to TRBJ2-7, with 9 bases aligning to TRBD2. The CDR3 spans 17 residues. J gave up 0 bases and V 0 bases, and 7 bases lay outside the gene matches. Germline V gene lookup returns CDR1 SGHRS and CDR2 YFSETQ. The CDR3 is CASSLDPTSGFSYEQYF. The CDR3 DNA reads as TGCGCCAGCAGCTTGGATCCAACTAGCGGGTTCTCCTACGAGCAGTACTTC. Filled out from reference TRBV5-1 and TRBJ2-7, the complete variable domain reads KAGVTQTPRYLIKTRGQQVTLSCSPISGHRSVSWYQQTPGQGLQFLFEYFSETQRNKGNFPGRFSGRQFSNSRSEMNVSTLELGDSALYLCASSLDPTSGFSYEQYFGPGTRLTVT.

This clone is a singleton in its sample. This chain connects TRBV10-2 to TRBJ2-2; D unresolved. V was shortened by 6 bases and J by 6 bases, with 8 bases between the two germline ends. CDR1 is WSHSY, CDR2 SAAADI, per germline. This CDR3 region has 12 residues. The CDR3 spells CASRIGPGELFF. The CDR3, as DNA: TGCGCCAGCAGGATTGGTCCCGGGGAGCTGTTTTTT.

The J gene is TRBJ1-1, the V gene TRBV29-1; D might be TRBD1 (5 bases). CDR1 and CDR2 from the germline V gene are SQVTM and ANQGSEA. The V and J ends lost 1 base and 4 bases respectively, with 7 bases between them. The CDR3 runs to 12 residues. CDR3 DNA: TGCAGCGTTGAAGCGGGGGGCACTGAAGCTTTCTTT. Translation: CSVEAGGTEAFF.

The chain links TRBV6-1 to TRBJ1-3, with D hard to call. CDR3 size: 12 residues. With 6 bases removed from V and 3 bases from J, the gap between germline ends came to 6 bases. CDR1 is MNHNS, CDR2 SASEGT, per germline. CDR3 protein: CASSFSGNTIYF. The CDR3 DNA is TGTGCCAGCAGCTTTAGTGGAAACACCATATATTTT.

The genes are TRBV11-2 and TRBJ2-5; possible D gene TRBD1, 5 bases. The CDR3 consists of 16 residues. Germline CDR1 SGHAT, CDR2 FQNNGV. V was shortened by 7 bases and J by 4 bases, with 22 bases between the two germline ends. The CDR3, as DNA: TGTGCCAGCACCACAACGGGCAGGGTACATGGAGAGACCCAGTACTTC. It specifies CASTTTGRVHGETQYF.

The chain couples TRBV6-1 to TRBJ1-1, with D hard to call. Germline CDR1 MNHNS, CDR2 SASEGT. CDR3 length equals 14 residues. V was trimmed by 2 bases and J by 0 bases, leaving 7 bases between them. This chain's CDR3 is CASSETDMNTEAFF. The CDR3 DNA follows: TGTGCCAGCAGTGAAACAGACATGAACACTGAAGCTTTCTTT.